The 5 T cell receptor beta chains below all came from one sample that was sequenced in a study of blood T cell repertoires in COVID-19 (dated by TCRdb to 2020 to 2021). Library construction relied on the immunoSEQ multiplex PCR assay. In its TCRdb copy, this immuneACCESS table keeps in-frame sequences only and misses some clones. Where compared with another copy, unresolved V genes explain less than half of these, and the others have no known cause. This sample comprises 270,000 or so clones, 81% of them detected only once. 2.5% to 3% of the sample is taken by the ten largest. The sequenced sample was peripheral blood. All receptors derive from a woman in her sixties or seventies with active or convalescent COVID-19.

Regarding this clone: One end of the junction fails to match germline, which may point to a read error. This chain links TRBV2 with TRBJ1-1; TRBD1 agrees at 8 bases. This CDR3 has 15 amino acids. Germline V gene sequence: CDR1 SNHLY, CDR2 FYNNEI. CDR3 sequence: CASREGQGLNTEAFF. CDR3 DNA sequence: TGTGCCAGCAGGGAAGGACAGGGTTTGAACACTGAAGCTTTCTTT.

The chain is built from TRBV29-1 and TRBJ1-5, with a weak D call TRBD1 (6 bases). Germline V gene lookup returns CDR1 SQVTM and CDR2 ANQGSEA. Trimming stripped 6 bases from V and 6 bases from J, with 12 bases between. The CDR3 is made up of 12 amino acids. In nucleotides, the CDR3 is TGCAGCGTCGGGACAAACACTCAGCCCCAGCATTTT. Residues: CSVGTNTQPQHF.

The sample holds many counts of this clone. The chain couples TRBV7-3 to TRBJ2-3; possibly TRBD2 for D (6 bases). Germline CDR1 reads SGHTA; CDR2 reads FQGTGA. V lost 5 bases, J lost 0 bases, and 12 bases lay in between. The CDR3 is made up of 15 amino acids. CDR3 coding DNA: TGTGCCAGCAGCCGCGGGACTTCTAGCACAGATACGCAGTATTTT. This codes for CASSRGTSSTDTQYF.

This chain's CDR3 is CASRVEPSYGYTF. The DNA for the CDR3 is TGTGCCAGCAGGGTAGAACCCTCCTATGGCTACACCTTC. The chain combines TRBV2 with TRBJ1-2; D gene unclear. Germline V gives CDR1 SNHLY, CDR2 FYNNEI. Trimming removed 6 bases from V and 4 bases from J, with 12 bases in between. The CDR3 is made up of 13 amino acids.

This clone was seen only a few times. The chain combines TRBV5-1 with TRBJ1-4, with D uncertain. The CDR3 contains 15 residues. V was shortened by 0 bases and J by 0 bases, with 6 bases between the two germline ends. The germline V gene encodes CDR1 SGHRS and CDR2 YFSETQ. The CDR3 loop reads CASSLGSSTNEKLFF. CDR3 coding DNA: TGCGCCAGCAGCTTGGGCAGTTCAACTAATGAAAAACTGTTTTTT.